These T cell receptor beta chains were read from a single sample in a study of cytomegalovirus exposure and HLA in healthy donors. Some clones are missing from TCRdb's copy, which holds only in-frame ones; the method was immunoSEQ multiplex PCR. The sample yields tens of thousands of clones, roughly nine tenths seen once. Sequencing was carried out using PBMCs. The receptors were sampled from a young man in good health and CMV-seronegative. Both conserved end residues are part of each CDR3. Each record gives: J gene, D gene, V gene, CDR3 protein, CDR3 DNA. A D gene is named only where the DNA matches it firmly.

TRBJ2-1 | TRBD2 | TRBV13 | CASSFPSGVHYNEQFF | TGTGCCAGCAGCTTCCCTAGCGGGGTGCACTACAATGAGCAGTTCTTC
TRBJ2-3 | TRBD2 | TRBV5-1 | CASSLVFLGAGTSGSSADTQYF | TGCGCCAGCAGCTTGGTCTTTCTTGGGGCCGGGACTAGCGGGAGCTCCGCAGATACGCAGTATTTT
TRBJ1-5 | - | TRBV9 | CASSPGGGYSNQPQHF | TGTGCCAGCAGTCCCGGGGGGGGCTATAGCAATCAGCCCCAGCATTTT
TRBJ2-3 | TRBD1 | TRBV7-2 | CASSSQGADTQYF | TGTGCCAGCAGCTCCCAGGGGGCAGATACGCAGTATTTT
TRBJ2-2 | - | TRBV29-1 | CSVEREDTGELFF | TGCAGCGTTGAAAGGGAGGACACCGGGGAGCTGTTTTTT
TRBJ2-5 | - | TRBV7-8 | CASSPTYGVWETQYF | TGTGCCAGCAGCCCGACCTACGGAGTGTGGGAGACCCAGTACTTC
TRBJ2-7 | TRBD2 | TRBV7-8 | CASSLARGLAGPLSYEQYF | TGTGCCAGCAGCTTAGCGAGGGGACTAGCGGGACCCCTCTCCTACGAGCAGTACTTC
TRBJ2-1 | TRBD2 | TRBV29-1 | CSEKRGPSEQFF | TGCAGCGAGAAGCGGGGGCCCAGTGAGCAGTTCTTC
TRBJ2-1 | - | TRBV9 | CASSGERAPYNEQFF | TGTGCCAGCAGCGGGGAGCGGGCCCCATACAATGAGCAGTTCTTC
TRBJ2-1 | - | TRBV9 | CASSVDLGDEQFF | TGTGCCAGCAGCGTAGATCTAGGGGATGAGCAGTTCTTC